This T cell receptor (beta chain) was observed in a study of shared clonotypes between healthy human individuals. This CDR3 is 13 amino acids long. Germline V gives CDR1 MNHEY, CDR2 SVGAGI. Trimming removed 10 bases at V and 0 bases at J, with 9 bases between. Points on this clone: Its antigen is still unknown.

Study observations and caveats: Compared with clonotypes that all four donors shared, non-shared clonotypes had lower generation probabilities. Sequencing of the sorted subsets was shown by rarefaction to be incomplete despite large depth.

Sequencing used immunoSEQ multiplex PCR; TCRdb keeps in-frame clones, though not all of them. The sample contains 2 million to 3 million clones, approximately 93% of which appear only once. This chain joins TRBV6-5 and TRBJ2-2; no clear D gene. The TCR was taken from a young man in good health. Some clones in this sample may be carry-over from other donors' samples. The specimen sequenced was naive CD4+ T cells from PBMCs. Subset meaning: CD45RA+ positively selected. The CDR3 nucleotides are TGTGCCACCACCCCTACGAACACCGGGGAGCTGTTTTTT. Protein product: CATTPTNTGELFF.